This T cell receptor beta chain was observed in a study of shared T cell receptors in the human thymus (dated by TCRdb to the early 2020s). Regarding the complete study: The study examined how the human thymus generates shared, self-reactive T-cell receptor alpha chains.

Libraries came from the immunoSEQ multiplex PCR assay. In TCRdb, the immuneACCESS table is reduced to in-frame sequences with V and J assigned. These tables do not hold every clone; where another copy was compared, an unresolved V gene accounts for under half, and the others remain unexplained. A total of under 450,000 clones appear in this sample, around 93% of them only once. The ten biggest clones cover approximately 0.02% of the sample. Looking up the germline V gene (reference sequence) yields CDR1 GTSNPN and CDR2 SVGIG. Counted from cysteine to phenylalanine, this CDR3 has 13 amino acids. Solely the CDR3 DNA is kept, with 39 bases framed from the first base. Trimming takes 6 bases off V and 8 bases off J; junction bases not matched to a gene: 8. Remarks on this clone: Its antigen is still unknown. Qualities for individual bases were not recorded, and no much larger clone is one base off.

Sequencing used thymocytes. This chain joins TRBV30 to TRBJ1-2; the central 11 bases match TRBD1. This clonotype was sampled from a human donor. CDR3 loop: CACPGQGEIGYTF. The DNA sequence is as follows: TGTGCCTGCCCGGGACAGGGGGAGATCGGCTACACCTTC. The variable domain in full, with residues beyond the CDR3 obtained from the reference TRBV30 and TRBJ1-2 genes, is SQTIHQWPATLVQPVGSPLSLECTVEGTSNPNLYWYRQAAGRGLQLLFYSVGIGQISSEVPQNLSASRPQDRQFILSSKKLLLSDSGFYLCACPGQGEIGYTFGSGTRLTVV.